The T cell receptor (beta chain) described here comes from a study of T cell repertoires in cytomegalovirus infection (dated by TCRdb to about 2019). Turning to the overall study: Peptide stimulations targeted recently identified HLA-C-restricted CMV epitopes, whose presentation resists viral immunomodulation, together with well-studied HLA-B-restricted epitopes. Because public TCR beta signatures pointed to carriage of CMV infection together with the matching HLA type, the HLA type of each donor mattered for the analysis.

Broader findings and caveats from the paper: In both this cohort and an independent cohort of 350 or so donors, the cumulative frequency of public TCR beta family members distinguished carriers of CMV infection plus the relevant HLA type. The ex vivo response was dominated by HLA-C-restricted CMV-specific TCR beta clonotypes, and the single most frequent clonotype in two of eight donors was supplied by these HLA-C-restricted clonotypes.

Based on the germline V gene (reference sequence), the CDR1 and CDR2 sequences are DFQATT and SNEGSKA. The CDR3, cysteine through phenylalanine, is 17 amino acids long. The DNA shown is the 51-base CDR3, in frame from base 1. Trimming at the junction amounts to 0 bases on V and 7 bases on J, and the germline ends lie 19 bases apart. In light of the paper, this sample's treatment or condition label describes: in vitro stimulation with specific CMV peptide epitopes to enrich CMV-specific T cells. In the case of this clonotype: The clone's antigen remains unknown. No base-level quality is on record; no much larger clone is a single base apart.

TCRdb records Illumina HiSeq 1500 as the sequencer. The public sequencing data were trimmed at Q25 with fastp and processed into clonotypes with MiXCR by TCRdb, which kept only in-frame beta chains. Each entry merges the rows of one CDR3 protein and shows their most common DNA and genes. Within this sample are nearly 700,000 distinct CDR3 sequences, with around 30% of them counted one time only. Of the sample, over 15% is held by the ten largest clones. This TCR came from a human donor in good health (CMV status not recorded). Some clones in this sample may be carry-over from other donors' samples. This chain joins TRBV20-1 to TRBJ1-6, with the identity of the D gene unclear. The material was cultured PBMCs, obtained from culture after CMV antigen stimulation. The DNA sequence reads TGCAGTGCTAGAGAGGCGGCGGCCGGAGTCTTGAATTCACCCCTCCACTTT. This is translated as CSAREAAAGVLNSPLHF.